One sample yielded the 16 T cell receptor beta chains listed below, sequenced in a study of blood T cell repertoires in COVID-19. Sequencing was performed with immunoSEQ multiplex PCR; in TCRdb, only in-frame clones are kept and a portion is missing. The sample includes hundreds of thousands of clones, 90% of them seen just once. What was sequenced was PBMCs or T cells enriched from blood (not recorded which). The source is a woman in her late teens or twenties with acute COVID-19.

CDR3 sequence reads: CAWSNRYEQYF. The CDR3 coding sequence is TGTGCCTGGAGTAACAGATACGAGCAGTACTTC. The chain uses TRBV30 and TRBJ2-7; D is unclear. Germline CDR1 reads GTSNPN; CDR2 reads SVGIG (reference sequence). The CDR3 spans 11 residues. Trimming stripped 2 bases from V and 4 bases from J, with 6 bases between.

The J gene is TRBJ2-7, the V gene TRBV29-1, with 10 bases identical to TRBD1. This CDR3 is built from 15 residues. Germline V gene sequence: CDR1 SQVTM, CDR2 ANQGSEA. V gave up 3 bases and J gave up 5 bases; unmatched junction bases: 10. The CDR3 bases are TGCAGCGTTGATGGCCGGGACAGGGGTAGGAACGAGCAGTACTTC. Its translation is CSVDGRDRGRNEQYF.

The CDR3 sequence: CASSSQNQPQHF. For the CDR3, the DNA is TGTGCCAGCAGTTCCCAAAATCAGCCCCAGCATTTT. V and J are TRBV27 and TRBJ1-5; unclear D gene. The germline V gene encodes CDR1 MNHEY and CDR2 SMNVEV (reference sequence). V was cut by 4 bases and J by 4 bases, with 5 bases left in between. This CDR3 has 12 amino acids.

CDR3 nucleotides: TGTGCCAGCAGTGTAACCAGATTACCCGGGGAGCTGTTTTTT. This sequence encodes CASSVTRLPGELFF. This sequence joins TRBV27 and TRBJ2-2; D call uncertain. Germline CDR1 is MNHEY and CDR2 is SMNVEV (reference sequence). Trimming stripped 5 bases from V and 6 bases from J, with 13 bases between. The CDR3 contains 14 residues.

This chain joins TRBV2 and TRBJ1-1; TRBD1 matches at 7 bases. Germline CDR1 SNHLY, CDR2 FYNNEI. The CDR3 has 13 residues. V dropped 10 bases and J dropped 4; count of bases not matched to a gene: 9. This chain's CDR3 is CATQGGDATEAFF. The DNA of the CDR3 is TGTGCCACTCAGGGGGGTGACGCCACTGAAGCTTTCTTT.

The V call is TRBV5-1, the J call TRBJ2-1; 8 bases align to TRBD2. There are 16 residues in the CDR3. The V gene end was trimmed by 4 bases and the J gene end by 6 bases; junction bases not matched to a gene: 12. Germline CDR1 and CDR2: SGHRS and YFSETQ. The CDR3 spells CASSPILTSGTNEQFF. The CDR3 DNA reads TGCGCCAGCAGCCCTATACTAACTAGCGGCACCAATGAGCAGTTCTTC.

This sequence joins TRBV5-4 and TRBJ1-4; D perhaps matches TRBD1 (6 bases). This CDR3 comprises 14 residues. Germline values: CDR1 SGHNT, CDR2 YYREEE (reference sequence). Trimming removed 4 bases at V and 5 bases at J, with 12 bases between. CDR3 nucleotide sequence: TGTGCCAGCAGCCCAGGACAGTGGAATGAAAAACTGTTTTTT. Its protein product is CASSPGQWNEKLFF.

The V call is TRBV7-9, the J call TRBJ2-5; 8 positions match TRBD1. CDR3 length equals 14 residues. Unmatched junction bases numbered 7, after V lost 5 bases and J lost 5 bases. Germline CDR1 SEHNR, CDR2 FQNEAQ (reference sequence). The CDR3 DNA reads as TGTGCCAGCAGCCTGGACAGGGCCGGGGAGACCCAGTACTTC. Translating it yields CASSLDRAGETQYF.

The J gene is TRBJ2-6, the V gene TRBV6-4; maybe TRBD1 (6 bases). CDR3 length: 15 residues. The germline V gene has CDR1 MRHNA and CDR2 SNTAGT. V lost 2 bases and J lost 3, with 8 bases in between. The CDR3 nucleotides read TGTGCCAGCAGTGACACGGGACATGGGGCCAACGTCCTGACTTTC. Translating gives CASSDTGHGANVLTF.

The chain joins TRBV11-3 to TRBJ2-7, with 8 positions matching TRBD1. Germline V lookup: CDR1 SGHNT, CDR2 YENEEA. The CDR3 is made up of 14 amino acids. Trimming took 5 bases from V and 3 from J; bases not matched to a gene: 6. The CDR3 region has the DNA TGTGCCAGCAGCCCCGGACAGGGATTCTACGAGCAGTACTTC. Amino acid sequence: CASSPGQGFYEQYF.

Written as DNA, the CDR3 is TGCGCCAGCAGCGAGCGGGAGGTGTGGGTGCAGTACTTC. It is translated as CASSEREVWVQYF. V is TRBV10-2 and J is TRBJ2-7; TRBD2 aligns across 9 bases. Germline V gene data show CDR1 as WSHSY and CDR2 as SAAADI. V was clipped by 6 bases and J by 9 bases; unmatched bases: 9. The length of the CDR3 is 13 residues.

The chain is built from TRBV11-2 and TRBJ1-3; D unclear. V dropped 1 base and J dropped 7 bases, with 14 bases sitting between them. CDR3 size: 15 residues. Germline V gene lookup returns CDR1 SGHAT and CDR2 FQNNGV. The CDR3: CASSLVAGRFNTIYF. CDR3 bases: TGTGCCAGCAGCTTAGTCGCAGGCCGTTTCAACACCATATATTTT.

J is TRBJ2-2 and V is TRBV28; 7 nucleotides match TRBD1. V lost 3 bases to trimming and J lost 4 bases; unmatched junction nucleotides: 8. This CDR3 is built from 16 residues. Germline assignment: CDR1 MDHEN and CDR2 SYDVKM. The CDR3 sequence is CASSFPGTVATGELFF. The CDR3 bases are TGTGCCAGCAGTTTTCCCGGGACAGTAGCCACCGGGGAGCTGTTTTTT.

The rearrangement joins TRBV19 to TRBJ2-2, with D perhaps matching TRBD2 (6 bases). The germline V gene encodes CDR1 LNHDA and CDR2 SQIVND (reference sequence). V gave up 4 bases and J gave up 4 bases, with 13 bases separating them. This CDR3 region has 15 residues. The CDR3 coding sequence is TGTGCCAGTAGTAGCACCGGGACTCTCACCGGGGAGCTGTTTTTT. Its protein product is CASSSTGTLTGELFF.

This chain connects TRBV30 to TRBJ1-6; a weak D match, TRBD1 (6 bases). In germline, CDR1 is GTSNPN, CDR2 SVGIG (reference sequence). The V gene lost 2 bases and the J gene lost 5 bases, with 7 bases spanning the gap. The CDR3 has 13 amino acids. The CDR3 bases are TGTGCCTGGAGTAGGGGGAATAATTCACCCCTCCACTTT. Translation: CAWSRGNNSPLHF.

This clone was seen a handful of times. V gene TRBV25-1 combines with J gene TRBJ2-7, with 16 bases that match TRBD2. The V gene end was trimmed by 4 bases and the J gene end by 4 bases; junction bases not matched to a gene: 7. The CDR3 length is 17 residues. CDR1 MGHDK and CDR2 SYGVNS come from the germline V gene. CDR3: CASSGGLAGGPLYEQYF. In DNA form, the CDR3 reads TGTGCCAGCAGTGGGGGACTAGCGGGAGGGCCTCTATACGAGCAGTACTTC.